The clone carrying this T cell receptor beta chain was picked up a small number of times. The sample belongs to a study of memory CD8 T cells in hepatitis C reinfection. Documented time point: pre-reinfection, 55 to 20 weeks before reinfection detection. TCR sequencing was done directly ex vivo on sorted cells, without expansion in vitro. Sequencing used immunoSEQ multiplex PCR; TCRdb keeps in-frame clones, though not all of them. Found here are 50,000 or so clones, roughly 86% of them singletons; the top ten hold approximately 1%. The specimen was naive CD8+ T cells sorted from blood. The source of this sequence is a man younger than 35 with hepatitis C virus infection.

The CDR3 nucleotides read TGCGCCAGCAGCCAAGTAAGCGCCACTGAAGCTTTCTTT. Translating gives CASSQVSATEAFF. This chain uses TRBV4-1 with TRBJ1-1; no definite D call. The CDR3 consists of 13 residues. Trimming took 1 base from V and 4 from J, leaving 7 bases between them. CDR1 MGHRA and CDR2 YSYEKL come from the germline V gene.